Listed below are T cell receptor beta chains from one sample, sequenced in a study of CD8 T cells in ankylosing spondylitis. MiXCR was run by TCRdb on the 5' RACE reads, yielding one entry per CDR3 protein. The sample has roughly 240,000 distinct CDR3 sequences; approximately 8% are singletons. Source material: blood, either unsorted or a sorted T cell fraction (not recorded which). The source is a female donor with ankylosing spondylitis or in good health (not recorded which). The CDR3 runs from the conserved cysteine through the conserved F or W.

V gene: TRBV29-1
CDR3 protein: CSVPGGRHTEAFF

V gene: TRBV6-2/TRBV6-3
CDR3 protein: CATRGLISSYEQYF

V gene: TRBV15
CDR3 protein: CATSRDLLLGHRTTMNTEAFF

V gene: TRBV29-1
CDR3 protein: CSVLQGDTQYF

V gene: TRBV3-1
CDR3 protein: CASSQGTRATDTQYF

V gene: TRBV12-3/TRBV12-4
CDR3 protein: CASRPTLREPVDEQFF

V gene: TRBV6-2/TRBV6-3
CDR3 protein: CASPRTSPNEQFF

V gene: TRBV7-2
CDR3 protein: CASNGQGGYTQYF

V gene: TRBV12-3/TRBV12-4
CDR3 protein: CASRGTGWRNEQFF

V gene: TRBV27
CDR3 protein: CASSLLRDSHEQFF

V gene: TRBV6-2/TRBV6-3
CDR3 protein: CASSYLTSGEETQYF

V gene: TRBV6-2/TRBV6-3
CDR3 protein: CASSYYGGRGNMNF

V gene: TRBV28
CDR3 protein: CASINSGISTDTQYF

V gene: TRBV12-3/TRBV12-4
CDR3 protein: CASSRTGEYNSPLHF

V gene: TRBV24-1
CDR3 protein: CATSDHGLEGNEQFF

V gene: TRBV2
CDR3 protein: CASSDRGDYGYTF

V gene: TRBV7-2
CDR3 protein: CASSLSASAGANVLTF

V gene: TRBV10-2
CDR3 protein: CASSVASGFTGELFF

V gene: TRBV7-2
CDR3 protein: CASSSVSGFTDTQYF

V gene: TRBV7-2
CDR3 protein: CASSQQAPDIQYF

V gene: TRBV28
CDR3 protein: CASSLPGSYGYTF

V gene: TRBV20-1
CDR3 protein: CSAPIRNEQFF

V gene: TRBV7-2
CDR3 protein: CASSRGQAPGTQYF

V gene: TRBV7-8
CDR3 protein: CASSDPGLETDTQYF

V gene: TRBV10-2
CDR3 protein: CASSKGGLETQYF

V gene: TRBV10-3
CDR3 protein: CAISPGTAPYEQYF

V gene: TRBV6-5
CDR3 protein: CASSRLTNEQFF

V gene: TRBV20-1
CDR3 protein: CSAREGPYEQYF

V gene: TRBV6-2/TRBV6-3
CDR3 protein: CASKLVRSTDTQYF

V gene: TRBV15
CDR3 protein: CATSRGDSPSGANVLTF

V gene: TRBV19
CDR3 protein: CASSAQGWNYGYTF

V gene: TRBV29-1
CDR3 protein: CSVGAGARYEQYF